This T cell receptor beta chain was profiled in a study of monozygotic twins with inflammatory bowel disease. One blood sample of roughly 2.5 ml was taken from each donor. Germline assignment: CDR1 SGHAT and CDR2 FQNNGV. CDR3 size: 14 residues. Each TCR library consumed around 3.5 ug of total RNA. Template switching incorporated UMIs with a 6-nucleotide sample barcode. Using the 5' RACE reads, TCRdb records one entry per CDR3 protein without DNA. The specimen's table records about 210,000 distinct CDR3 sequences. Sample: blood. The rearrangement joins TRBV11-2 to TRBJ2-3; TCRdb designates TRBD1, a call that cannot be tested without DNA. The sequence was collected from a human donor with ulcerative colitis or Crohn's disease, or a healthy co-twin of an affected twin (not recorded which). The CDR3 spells CASRTGYRADTQYF.